The clone carrying this TCR beta chain was observed a few times. Its cognate antigen is unknown. The entry originates in a study of PD-L1 blockade in urothelial cancer. As for the study in general: About nine tenths of the roughly 29 patients comprised males who had bladder-origin urothelial cancer. Median blood clonality was roughly 0.074, with tens of thousands of unique TCRs.

With 4 bases clipped from V and 5 bases from J, the junction kept 15 bases outside the gene matches. The germline CDR1 and CDR2 sequences are SGHAT and FQNNGV. The CDR3 totals 18 residues. Regarding the study as a whole: Below-median pretreatment blood TCR clonality predicted better survival.

Assay used: immunoSEQ multiplex PCR; TCRdb lists only in-frame clones, some missing. The sample records 90,000 to 120,000 clones, approximately 85% being singletons. The specimen comprised PBMCs, sampled around atezolizumab (anti-PD-L1) treatment. The sequence was obtained from a man aged 50 or older with urothelial cancer. The chain combines TRBV11-2 with TRBJ2-2; TRBD2 aligns across 8 bases. CDR3 DNA: TGTGCCAGCAGCTCCCCCCGCGACGGAGCGGGGGAAACCGGGGAGCTGTTTTTT. Its protein is CASSSPRDGAGETGELFF.